This T cell receptor beta chain was found in a study of blood T cell repertoires in COVID-19. The wider study: Specimens from acute and convalescent COVID-19 originated in the United States, Italy and Spain. T cells, B-cell-depleted T cells, or PBMCs supplied cDNA or gDNA.

In the authors' workflow: Amplifying reference gene primers gave estimates of nucleated cell counts. Measured with immunoSEQ multiplex PCR; TCRdb has only the in-frame clones, and not every one. V, J and clone size reflect that table, while D and trimming were determined from the DNA. The sample shows 140,000 or so clones, roughly four fifths of them seen only once. V shed 0 bases and J shed 5 bases, with 14 bases lying between them. CDR1 and CDR2 from the germline V gene are SGHRS and YFSETQ. CDR3 length equals 15 residues. Sequencing input: peripheral blood. The chain combines TRBV5-1 with TRBJ1-2; D might be TRBD1 (5 bases). This TCR derives from a human donor in a cohort sampled during active COVID-19. CDR3 loop: CASSLEGRALYGYTF. As DNA, the CDR3 is TGCGCCAGCAGCTTGGAGGGCAGGGCCCTATATGGCTACACCTTC.